One sample yielded the 25 T cell receptor beta chains listed below, sequenced in a study of T-cell memory formation after mild COVID-19. In TCRdb, the 5' RACE reads were re-called with MiXCR into one record per CDR3 protein. The sample consists of 430,000 or so distinct CDR3 sequences, roughly 25% of them appearing once. The sample was PBMCs or a T cell subset sorted from them (not recorded which). The source is an adult woman who had mild COVID-19 (a few samples of this study predate the infection). Cell type and time point are not known.

J is TRBJ2-7 and V is TRBV6-6; 10 bases match TRBD2. This CDR3 has 14 residues. The V and J ends lost 6 bases and 6 bases, in that order; junction bases with no gene match: 8. In germline, CDR1 is MNHNY, CDR2 SVGAGI (reference sequence). CDR3 in amino acids: CASSRLAGEGEQYF. CDR3 coding DNA: TGTGCCAGCAGCCGTCTAGCGGGAGAGGGCGAGCAGTACTTC.

This chain uses TRBV12-3 or TRBV12-4 with TRBJ2-5; possibly TRBD2 for D (6 bases). V was pared by 2 bases and J by 2 bases, with 15 bases between. The CDR3 covers 16 residues. CDR3 residues: CASSLFRAGFQETQYF. The CDR3 bases are TGTGCCAGCAGTTTATTCCGGGCGGGGTTTCAAGAGACCCAGTACTTC.

The chain recombines TRBV12-3 or TRBV12-4 with TRBJ2-6, with D perhaps matching TRBD1 (5 bases). The CDR3 is 16 amino acids. Trimming stripped 2 bases from V and 0 bases from J, with 8 bases between. The CDR3 DNA sequence: TGTGCCAGCAGTTTACTACAGGTCTCTGGGGCCAACGTCCTGACTTTC. Translation gives CASSLLQVSGANVLTF.

This clonotype was recorded at least ten times. The CDR3 DNA follows: TGTGCCAGCAGTTACGACGGGTCTGGGGCCAACGTCCTGACTTTC. It codes for CASSYDGSGANVLTF. V usage is TRBV6-2 or TRBV6-3 and J usage is TRBJ2-6; the D is unclear. This CDR3 contains 15 residues. V was shortened by 2 bases and J by 1 base, with 6 bases between the two germline ends. Germline V lookup: CDR1 MNHEY, CDR2 SVGEGT.

CDR3 nucleotides: TGTGCCAGCAGTGAGTCCCGCTTGGATGAGCAGTTCTTC. Protein: CASSESRLDEQFF. The chain couples TRBV25-1 to TRBJ2-1; D uncertain. V was pared by 3 bases and J by 8 bases, with 11 bases between. The CDR3 consists of 13 residues. Germline CDR1 and CDR2: MGHDK and SYGVNS.

The V gene is TRBV24-1, the J gene TRBJ1-5; D is ambiguous. The CDR3 contains 15 residues. The germline V and J ends were trimmed by 4 bases and 2 bases, with 11 bases remaining between them. In germline, CDR1 is KGHDR, CDR2 SFDVKD. DNA of the CDR3: TGTGCCACCAGTGAGGGCAGTATGGGCAATCAGCCCCAGCATTTT. Protein product: CATSEGSMGNQPQHF.

This clonotype was observed a few times. The rearrangement links TRBV2 to TRBJ2-1; 10 bases map to TRBD2. The CDR3 is 14 residues long. Germline V gene lookup returns CDR1 SNHLY and CDR2 FYNNEI. V lost 6 bases, J lost 8 bases, and 7 bases stayed unmatched. Here the CDR3 reads CASRSSGGAYEQFF. CDR3 DNA sequence: TGTGCCAGCAGGAGCAGCGGGGGGGCGTATGAGCAGTTCTTC. The full variable domain, in which reference TRBV2 and TRBJ2-1 provide the parts outside the CDR3, is EPEVTQTPSHQVTQMGQEVILRCVPISNHLYFYWYRQILGQKVEFLVSFYNNEISEKSEIFDDQFSVERPDGSNFTLKIRSTKLEDSAMYFCASRSSGGAYEQFFGPGTRLTVL.

This clonotype was seen a few times. This chain joins TRBV7-8 and TRBJ2-5; possibly TRBD2 for D (5 bases). The V gene's germline CDR1 is SGHVS and CDR2 FQNEAQ. The CDR3 is made up of 14 amino acids. V was clipped by 5 bases and J by 2 bases, with 12 bases between them. DNA of the CDR3: TGTGCCAGCAGCCCCAGGACTGATCAAGAGACCCAGTACTTC. Residues: CASSPRTDQETQYF.

This clonotype showed up many times. The V and J genes are TRBV4-3 and TRBJ2-7, with 7 bases identical to TRBD2. This CDR3 has 16 amino acids. V lost 0 bases, J lost 6 bases, and 11 bases stayed unmatched. Germline CDR1 LGHNA, CDR2 YSLEER. The CDR3 here is CASSQDWAGVLSEQYF. CDR3 nucleotides: TGCGCCAGCAGCCAAGACTGGGCGGGAGTTCTTTCCGAGCAGTACTTC.

J is TRBJ1-1 and V is TRBV29-1, with D tentatively TRBD1 (5 bases). Germline CDR1 is SQVTM and CDR2 is ANQGSEA. Trimming cost V 6 bases and J 5 bases, with 16 bases left between them. The CDR3 has 13 amino acids. CDR3 coding DNA: TGCAGCGTGCAAAAGGGACGGGGGACTGAAGCTTTCTTT. Translated: CSVQKGRGTEAFF.

This clonotype was counted between two and nine times. This chain joins TRBV29-1 and TRBJ2-2; TRBD2 matches 9 bases. CDR1 and CDR2 from the germline V gene are SQVTM and ANQGSEA. CDR3 length equals 15 residues. V lost 5 bases, J lost 4 bases, and 8 bases stayed unmatched. The CDR3 DNA is TGCAGCGTTCGGGCTCGGCGGGGGGGCACCGGGGAGCTGTTTTTT. It codes for CSVRARRGGTGELFF.

V gene TRBV5-1 combines with J gene TRBJ2-2, with 9 bases that match TRBD1. CDR3 length: 17 residues. Germline V lookup: CDR1 SGHRS, CDR2 YFSETQ. Trimming took 4 bases from V and 4 from J; bases not matched to a gene: 11. The CDR3, as DNA: TGCGCCAGCAGCCTCCCGACAGGGGGTCTAGGCACCGGGGAGCTGTTTTTT. This translates into CASSLPTGGLGTGELFF.

The CDR3 sequence: CSVEEGLSSSYEQYF. The CDR3 region has the DNA TGCAGCGTTGAAGAGGGTTTAAGCAGCTCCTACGAGCAGTACTTC. The gene calls are TRBV29-1 and TRBJ2-7; D not certain. V was clipped by 0 bases and J by 0 bases, with 12 bases between them. Per the germline V gene, CDR1 is SQVTM and CDR2 is ANQGSEA. The CDR3 has 15 amino acids.

The chain couples TRBV9 to TRBJ2-3, with TRBD2 matching 8 bases. CDR3 length: 17 residues. Germline CDR1 and CDR2: SGDLS and YYNGEE. With 3 bases clipped from V and 2 bases from J, the junction kept 11 bases outside the gene matches. The CDR3 loop reads CASSGTNSGGDTDTQYF. In DNA, the CDR3 is TGTGCCAGCAGCGGCACCAACTCGGGAGGGGACACAGATACGCAGTATTTT.

The chain carries TRBV10-3 and TRBJ2-7; no firm D call. The V end lost 3 bases, the J end lost 2 bases, and 14 bases lay between the germline ends. Germline CDR1 is ENHRY and CDR2 is SYGVKD. CDR3 length: 15 amino acids. The CDR3 loop reads CAISESGPVTYEQYF. In DNA, the CDR3 is TGTGCCATCAGTGAATCCGGGCCTGTAACCTACGAGCAGTACTTC.

CDR3: CASSFDRVHSPLHF. The CDR3 DNA reads TGTGCCAGCAGCTTCGACAGGGTGCATTCACCCCTCCACTTT. J is TRBJ1-6 and V is TRBV7-8, with 7 bases fitting TRBD1. Losses at the gene ends were 3 bases for V and 8 bases for J; bases not matched to a gene: 4. CDR3 size: 14 residues. Germline V gene data show CDR1 as SGHVS and CDR2 as FQNEAQ. The entire variable domain, with the rest obtained from reference TRBV7-8 and TRBJ1-6, is as follows: GAGVSQSPRYKVAKRGQDVALRCDPISGHVSLFWYQQALGQGPEFLTYFQNEAQLDKSGLPSDRFFAERPEGSVSTLKIQRTQQEDSAVYLCASSFDRVHSPLHFGNGTRLTVT.

This clonotype was observed many times. This rearrangement joins TRBV12-3 or TRBV12-4 to TRBJ2-3; D is uncertain. The CDR3 loop spans 15 amino acids. Between the trimmed V and J ends, which lost 2 bases and 2 bases, there was a span of 11 bases. CDR3 nucleotide sequence: TGTGCCAGCAGTTTATCCCCGCGGCACACAGATACGCAGTATTTT. Translated, it gives CASSLSPRHTDTQYF.

This clonotype was counted a few times. The rearrangement uses TRBV6-5 and TRBJ2-1; perhaps D is TRBD1 or TRBD2 (5 bases each). Per the germline V gene, CDR1 is MNHEY and CDR2 is SVGAGI. This CDR3 contains 14 residues. Between the trimmed V and J ends, which lost 4 bases and 10 bases, there was a span of 17 bases. The CDR3 DNA reads TGTGCCAGCAGTTTGGCCAAGAGGGGTTCAGAGCAGTTCTTC. Its protein product is CASSLAKRGSEQFF.

The J gene is TRBJ2-1, the V gene TRBV6-2 or TRBV6-3; no definite D call. This CDR3 region has 16 residues. Germline CDR1 and CDR2: MNHEY and SVGEGT. Trimming left V 5 bases short and J 0 bases short, with 14 bases between. The CDR3 region has the DNA TGTGCCAGCAGTGTAAGGCTCTCCAGCTCCTACAATGAGCAGTTCTTC. Translating it yields CASSVRLSSSYNEQFF.

This clonotype occurred a few times. This chain connects TRBV5-1 to TRBJ2-1, with 9 bases matching TRBD1. The CDR3 contains 15 residues. The V gene's germline CDR1 is SGHRS and CDR2 YFSETQ. Germline trimming cut 4 bases from V and 3 bases from J; bases unmatched to any gene: 5. CDR3 amino acids: CASSGGTGNYNEQFF. The CDR3, as DNA: TGCGCCAGCAGCGGGGGGACAGGGAACTACAATGAGCAGTTCTTC.

V is TRBV6-2 or TRBV6-3 and J is TRBJ1-5; 7 nucleotides agree with TRBD1. V trimming: 0 bases; J trimming: 5 bases; junction bases outside the gene matches: 7. There are 16 residues in the CDR3. The germline V gene encodes CDR1 MNHEY and CDR2 SVGEGT. The CDR3: CASSYSRGGRDQPQHF. The CDR3 nucleotides read TGTGCCAGCAGTTACTCGAGAGGGGGCCGAGATCAGCCCCAGCATTTT.

This clonotype was observed a handful of times. The J gene is TRBJ2-2, the V gene TRBV6-5; unclear D gene. This CDR3 region has 14 residues. V lost 4 bases, J lost 1 base, and 7 bases lay in between. Germline CDR1 and CDR2: MNHEY and SVGAGI. The CDR3 sequence: CASSSAGNTGELFF. The DNA for the CDR3 is TGTGCCAGCAGTTCCGCAGGGAACACCGGGGAGCTGTTTTTT.

In this sample, this clonotype turned up a few times. This chain joins TRBV5-1 and TRBJ2-1; the D gene is possibly TRBD1 (6 bases). V gave up 5 bases and J gave up 3 bases, with 18 bases separating them. Per the germline V gene, CDR1 is SGHRS and CDR2 is YFSETQ. This CDR3 has 16 amino acids. The CDR3 spells CASSQTGFSIYNEQFF. Written as DNA, the CDR3 is TGCGCCAGCAGTCAAACAGGGTTCAGTATCTACAATGAGCAGTTCTTC.

In the case of this clonotype: Germline is not matched at one junction end, which may reflect a read error. The chain carries TRBV29-1 and TRBJ2-2, with D tentatively TRBD1 (6 bases). The CDR3 is 17 amino acids. CDR1 SQVTM and CDR2 ANQGSEA come from the germline V gene. This CDR3 is CSAATGAGYGNTVELFF. CDR3 in DNA: TGCAGCGCTGCGACAGGCGCGGGTTATGGAAACACCGTGGAGCTGTTTTTT.

This clonotype has only a few counts. The CDR3 nucleotides read TGCGCCAGCAGCCATGGGTCGACAGGGGGCGCCGAGCAGTACTTC. Its protein is CASSHGSTGGAEQYF. This rearrangement joins TRBV4-3 to TRBJ2-7; 10 nucleotides match TRBD1. The CDR3 has 15 amino acids. V shed 3 bases and J 6 bases; nucleotides not matched to a gene: 8. Germline CDR1 and CDR2: LGHNA and YSLEER.